These 28 T cell receptor beta chains were sequenced from one sample in a study of blood T cell repertoires in COVID-19. Sequenced by immunoSEQ multiplex PCR; TCRdb stores in-frame clones only, minus some. The sample consists of more than 300,000 clones, 90% of them appearing once. Sequencing was done on a sample of PBMCs or T cells enriched from blood (not recorded which). These receptors came from a woman in her twenties or thirties who had been exposed to COVID-19.

The chain is built from TRBV6-1 and TRBJ1-5, with D unresolved. V was shortened by 3 bases and J by 7 bases, with 16 bases between the two germline ends. The CDR3 extends over 15 amino acids. The germline gives CDR1 MNHNS, CDR2 SASEGT. The CDR3 nucleotides are TGTGCCAGCAGTGAGGTATCAAACTCTTGGCAGCCCCAGCATTTT. It encodes CASSEVSNSWQPQHF.

The chain recombines TRBV5-6 with TRBJ2-7; TRBD2 matches 8 bases. With 1 base clipped from V and 3 bases from J, the junction kept 9 bases outside the gene matches. This CDR3 has 16 residues. The germline gives CDR1 SGHDT, CDR2 YYEEEE. In DNA form, the CDR3 reads TGTGCCAGCAGCTTGTTCGGGGGGGTCTTCTACTACGAGCAGTACTTC. Amino acid sequence: CASSLFGGVFYYEQYF.

V gene TRBV12-3 or TRBV12-4 combines with J gene TRBJ1-2, with D perhaps matching TRBD1 (6 bases). Between the trimmed V and J ends, which lost 7 bases and 5 bases, there was a span of 14 bases. CDR3 length: 13 amino acids. DNA of the CDR3: TGTGCCAGCACCGTTACAGGGCTATATGGCTACACCTTC. Its translation: CASTVTGLYGYTF.

This rearrangement joins TRBV18 to TRBJ2-2; D is possibly TRBD1 (5 bases). V lost 3 bases and J lost 1, with 15 bases in between. CDR1 KGHSH and CDR2 LQKENI come from the germline V gene. The CDR3 consists of 17 residues. The CDR3: CASSPLIGVKNTGELFF. The CDR3 DNA is TGTGCCAGCTCACCCCTTATAGGGGTCAAGAACACCGGGGAGCTGTTTTTT.

The CDR3 loop is CASSYSGGRYQPQHF. The CDR3 DNA follows: TGTGCCAGCAGTTACTCTGGAGGACGCTATCAGCCCCAGCATTTT. The chain combines TRBV6-2 or TRBV6-3 with TRBJ1-5; D unclear. Germline V gene lookup returns CDR1 MNHEY and CDR2 SVGEGT. V lost 0 bases, J lost 5 bases, and 11 bases lay in between. The CDR3 consists of 15 residues.

The rearrangement uses TRBV4-1 and TRBJ1-6; D is unclear. Germline V gives CDR1 MGHRA, CDR2 YSYEKL. CDR3 length: 14 amino acids. Trimming stripped 4 bases from V and 13 bases from J, with 17 bases between. CDR3 sequence reads: CASSRIDYLFPLHF. The DNA of the CDR3 is TGCGCCAGCAGCCGGATTGACTACCTATTCCCCCTCCACTTT.

This clone was counted a few times. The chain recombines TRBV4-1 with TRBJ1-5; weak D call: TRBD1 (6 bases). Trimming left V 1 base short and J 9 bases short, with 13 bases between. CDR1 and CDR2 (germline): MGHRA, YSYEKL. CDR3 length: 14 amino acids. CDR3 sequence: CASSQAAGAGPQHF. In nucleotides, the CDR3 is TGCGCCAGCAGCCAAGCAGCGGGGGCAGGGCCCCAGCATTTT.

The CDR3, as DNA: TGTGCCAGCAGTGTTTCACGGGGAGCCAATACGCAGTATTTT. Translation gives CASSVSRGANTQYF. The rearrangement joins TRBV2 to TRBJ2-3, with a tentative D call TRBD2 (5 bases). Trimming removed 4 bases from V and 7 bases from J, with 15 bases in between. This CDR3 comprises 14 residues. Per germline, CDR1 SNHLY and CDR2 FYNNEI.

The CDR3 bases are TGTGCCATCAGTGAGTCGGCAGGGGCCAGGGAGACCCAGTACTTC. Translation gives CAISESAGARETQYF. The V call is TRBV10-3, the J call TRBJ2-5; D is perhaps TRBD1 (6 bases). Germline V CDR1 and CDR2: ENHRY, SYGVKD. The CDR3 runs 15 residues. With 0 bases removed from V and 5 bases from J, the gap between germline ends came to 13 bases.

The chain links TRBV7-3 to TRBJ1-1; 8 positions agree with TRBD1. The V segment lost 0 bases and the J segment 1 base; nucleotides outside the gene matches: 7. The CDR3 runs to 17 residues. Germline values: CDR1 SGHTA, CDR2 FQGTGA. The CDR3 protein is CASSLTGGGQGNTEAFF. CDR3 nucleotides: TGTGCCAGCAGCTTAACAGGTGGTGGACAGGGGAACACTGAAGCTTTCTTT.

Of note for this clone: One end of the junction is discordant with germline, which a read error may explain. This chain links TRBV18 with TRBJ1-2; TRBD1 matches 9 bases. The CDR3 length is 16 residues. Looked up from germline, CDR1 is KGHSH and CDR2 is LQKENI. In DNA, the CDR3 is TGTGCCAGCTCCCCACAAACTGGACAGGGGCTCTATGGCTACACCTTC. Amino acids: CASSPQTGQGLYGYTF.

On this clone: A read error may account for a junction end that differs from germline. The chain recombines TRBV11-2 with TRBJ2-2; TRBD2 matches at 11 bases. Germline-derived CDR1 and CDR2 are SGHAT and FQNNGV. The CDR3 is 15 residues long. The CDR3 protein is CASSLAGGGTGELFF. The CDR3 nucleotides read TGTGCCAGCAGTTTAGCGGGGGGGGGCACCGGGGAGCTGTTTTTT.

The chain links TRBV11-2 to TRBJ2-3; possible D gene TRBD2, 5 bases. Germline V CDR1 and CDR2: SGHAT, FQNNGV. The V and J ends lost 4 bases and 0 bases respectively, with 14 bases between them. The CDR3 contains 16 residues. The CDR3 reads CASSSLRTGSTDTQYF. The CDR3 DNA reads as TGTGCCAGCAGCTCCCTACGGACGGGGAGCACAGATACGCAGTATTTT.

The chain combines TRBV5-6 with TRBJ2-5, with TRBD2 matching 11 bases. The CDR3 sequence is 17 residues long. V shed 4 bases and J 0 bases; nucleotides not matched to a gene: 8. CDR1 is SGHDT, CDR2 YYEEEE, per germline. CDR3 sequence: CASSTRLAGRYQETQYF. The DNA for the CDR3 is TGTGCCAGCAGCACCAGACTAGCGGGGCGTTACCAAGAGACCCAGTACTTC. Looking up the rest from reference TRBV5-6 and TRBJ2-5 gives the full variable domain: DAGVTQSPTHLIKTRGQQVTLRCSPKSGHDTVSWYQQALGQGPQFIFQYYEEEERQRGNFPDRFSGHQFPNYSSELNVNALLLGDSALYLCASSTRLAGRYQETQYFGPGTRLLVL.

This clone was counted once. The chain couples TRBV12-5 to TRBJ2-3; 12 bases align to TRBD2. With V trimmed by 1 base and J by 6 bases, 5 bases remained unmatched. In germline, CDR1 is LGHNT, CDR2 FRNRAP. CDR3 size: 16 residues. The CDR3 sequence is CASGLGTSGVADTQYF. The CDR3 nucleotides read TGTGCTAGTGGTTTGGGGACTAGCGGGGTAGCGGATACGCAGTATTTT.

The genes are TRBV7-9 and TRBJ1-6; the D is unclear. The V end lost 2 bases, the J end lost 7 bases, and 12 bases lay between the germline ends. The CDR3 runs 15 residues. CDR1 SEHNR and CDR2 FQNEAQ come from the germline V gene (reference sequence). CDR3 coding DNA: TGTGCCAGCAGCTTAATGGGCCAGGAAAATTCACCCCTCCACTTT. Encoded protein: CASSLMGQENSPLHF.

The chain links TRBV6-5 to TRBJ2-4; D gene ambiguous. CDR3 length equals 12 residues. CDR1 and CDR2 from the germline V gene are MNHEY and SVGAGI. V lost 6 bases and J lost 9, with 12 bases in between. CDR3: CASRTYNGIQYF. The CDR3 DNA is TGTGCCAGCAGGACTTACAATGGCATTCAGTACTTC.

This clone was seen a single time. CDR3 nucleotides: TGTGCCTGGAGTACTAGCGGCCCCTACGAGCAGTACTTC. Amino acid sequence: CAWSTSGPYEQYF. The chain recombines TRBV30 with TRBJ2-7, with 8 bases fitting TRBD2. The CDR3 totals 13 residues. Trimming at V came to 2 bases and at J to 2 bases, leaving 2 bases not matched to a gene. In germline, CDR1 is GTSNPN, CDR2 SVGIG (reference sequence).

A word on this clone: The same CDR3 can be traced to other DNA sequences in this sample. The CDR3 is CASSVGPGGNTGELFF. CDR3 nucleotide sequence: TGTGCCAGCAGCGTAGGTCCAGGGGGGAACACCGGGGAGCTGTTTTTT. The V and J genes are TRBV9 and TRBJ2-2; 7 bases match TRBD1. Germline V gene data show CDR1 as SGDLS and CDR2 as YYNGEE. After removal of 0 bases from V and 1 base from J, the junction contained 3 bases not matched to a gene. This CDR3 is built from 16 residues.

This sequence joins TRBV12-5 and TRBJ1-1, with 7 bases matching TRBD1. This CDR3 is 16 amino acids long. Trimming removed 6 bases from V and 4 bases from J; junction bases left unmatched: 14. Per germline, CDR1 LGHNT and CDR2 FRNRAP. The CDR3 nucleotides are TGTGCTAGTGGCCCCAGCAGGGGGTCTTACGGCACTGAAGCTTTCTTT. Protein: CASGPSRGSYGTEAFF.

Comment on this clone: The same CDR3 also results from other DNA sequences found in this sample. The V call is TRBV7-9, the J call TRBJ1-5; 9 bases map to TRBD1. This CDR3 contains 14 residues. Germline V gene data show CDR1 as SEHNR and CDR2 as FQNEAQ (reference sequence). V dropped 5 bases and J dropped 4; count of bases not matched to a gene: 3. The CDR3 loop reads CASSEDRGNQPQHF. Here the CDR3 DNA reads TGTGCCAGCAGCGAGGACAGGGGAAATCAGCCCCAGCATTTT. The full variable domain, with the rest looked up from reference TRBV7-9 and TRBJ1-5, is DTGVSQNPRHKITKRGQNVTFRCDPISEHNRLYWYRQTLGQGPEFLTYFQNEAQLEKSRLLSDRFSAERPKGSFSTLEIQRTEQGDSAMYLCASSEDRGNQPQHFGDGTRLSIL.

The rearrangement uses TRBV7-9 and TRBJ2-3; weak D call: TRBD2 (5 bases). The length of the CDR3 is 19 residues. With 5 bases removed from V and 3 bases from J, the gap between germline ends came to 27 bases. Germline V gene lookup returns CDR1 SEHNR and CDR2 FQNEAQ (reference sequence). The CDR3 region is CASSLDLPVRGLVTDTQYF. CDR3 DNA sequence: TGTGCCAGCAGCCTAGACTTGCCGGTACGAGGGTTGGTTACAGATACGCAGTATTTT.

V and J are TRBV7-2 and TRBJ1-5; tentatively, D is TRBD1 (5 bases). The V end was cut by 3 bases, the J end by 5 bases, with 11 bases between. The CDR3 runs to 14 residues. Germline V gives CDR1 SGHTA, CDR2 FQGNSA. The CDR3 DNA is TGTGCCAGCAGCTTCATCCAAGGGGATCAGCCCCAGCATTTT. The encoded protein is CASSFIQGDQPQHF. The full variable domain, rest sourced from reference TRBV7-2 and TRBJ1-5, is GAGVSQSPSNKVTEKGKDVELRCDPISGHTALYWYRQSLGQGLEFLIYFQGNSAPDKSGLPSDRFSAERTGGSVSTLTIQRTQQEDSAVYLCASSFIQGDQPQHFGDGTRLSIL.

The J gene is TRBJ1-6, the V gene TRBV5-1, with 9 bases lining up with TRBD1. V lost 4 bases and J lost 8; bases outside the gene matches: 4. The V gene's germline CDR1 is SGHRS and CDR2 YFSETQ. The CDR3 spans 14 residues. CDR3 residues: CASSVGTGYSPLHF. The DNA of the CDR3 is TGCGCCAGCAGCGTAGGGACAGGGTATTCACCCCTCCACTTT.

The table lists this clone with a few counts. The chain combines TRBV7-9 with TRBJ1-1, with D maybe TRBD1 (6 bases). The germline V gene encodes CDR1 SEHNR and CDR2 FQNEAQ (reference sequence). The CDR3 has 17 amino acids. Trimming removed 1 base from V and 0 bases from J, with 15 bases in between. The CDR3 is CASSLVRGGAMNTEAFF. In nucleotides, the CDR3 is TGTGCCAGCAGCTTAGTTCGAGGGGGGGCGATGAACACTGAAGCTTTCTTT.

The chain recombines TRBV3-1 (or the pseudogene TRBV3-2) with TRBJ2-7; D is possibly TRBD2 (5 bases). V was pared by 4 bases and J by 6 bases, with 19 bases between. Germline loops: CDR1 LGHDT, CDR2 YNNKEL (reference sequence). The CDR3 totals 15 residues. DNA of the CDR3: TGTGCCAGCAGCCCCGCGGGTGGGCAGTCGAGCGAGCAGTACTTC. It encodes CASSPAGGQSSEQYF.

Here the CDR3 reads CAISAGVGYTF. The DNA of the CDR3 is TGTGCCATCAGTGCAGGGGTAGGCTACACCTTC. This chain joins TRBV10-3 and TRBJ1-2; D possibly corresponds to TRBD1 (6 bases). V was clipped by 4 bases and J by 8 bases, with 8 bases between them. The CDR3 runs to 11 residues. Germline CDR1 and CDR2: ENHRY and SYGVKD.

The chain uses TRBV6-6 and TRBJ1-5; D ambiguous. From germline, CDR1 is MNHNY and CDR2 SVGAGI (reference sequence). Between the trimmed V and J ends, which lost 8 bases and 4 bases, there was a span of 12 bases. The CDR3 loop spans 13 amino acids. As DNA, the CDR3 is TGTGCCAGCGGAGGGTATGTAAATCAGCCCCAGCATTTT. Its protein is CASGGYVNQPQHF.